A single sample is the source of the 20 T cell receptor beta chains below, sequenced in a study of T cells in Graves' hyperthyroidism and ophthalmopathy. Amplification of TCR beta CDR3 regions used RNA as the template. The TCR CDR3 first-round RT-PCR relied on the HTBI primer set. TCRdb independently ran MiXCR on the multiplex PCR reads; one entry per CDR3 protein. Among 600,000 to 750,000 distinct CDR3 sequences listed, 15% to 20% were seen once. The specimen was blood. These receptors were collected from a man aged 50-60 years with Graves' hyperthyroidism.

This clonotype was found a few times. The CDR3 loop reads CASSLHLTTGPVTRLYGYTF. Here the CDR3 DNA reads TGTGCCAGCAGCCTACATCTCACGACAGGGCCCGTCACTAGACTCTATGGCTACACCTTC. The V call is TRBV16, the J call TRBJ1-2, with 7 bases identical to TRBD1. This CDR3 has 20 amino acids. Germline-derived CDR1 and CDR2 are KGHSY and FQNENV. V dropped 4 bases and J dropped 4; count of bases not matched to a gene: 24.

This clonotype was counted ten times or more. The rearrangement joins TRBV30 to TRBJ1-1; TRBD1 aligns across 8 bases. V was clipped by 3 bases and J by 7 bases; unmatched bases: 10. This CDR3 comprises 14 residues. Germline V CDR1 and CDR2: GTSNPN, SVGIG (reference sequence). DNA of the CDR3: TGTGCCTGGAGCCGCCGGACAGGGAGGAATGAAGCTTTCTTT. Its translation is CAWSRRTGRNEAFF. Full variable domain (missing parts from reference TRBV30 and TRBJ1-1): SQTIHQWPATLVQPVGSPLSLECTVEGTSNPNLYWYRQAAGRGLQLLFYSVGIGQISSEVPQNLSASRPQDRQFILSSKKLLLSDSGFYLCAWSRRTGRNEAFFGQGTRLTVV.

The V gene is TRBV6-2 or TRBV6-3, the J gene TRBJ2-1; 9 bases are a match to TRBD1. The V gene's germline CDR1 is MNHEY and CDR2 SVGEGT. This CDR3 has 19 amino acids. The V gene end was trimmed by 8 bases and the J gene end by 2 bases; junction bases not matched to a gene: 19. In nucleotides, the CDR3 is TGTGCCAGCCGTACAGGGGGCCCCGGGAGAGGCGGTCCCTACAATGAGCAGTTCTTC. Protein sequence: CASRTGGPGRGGPYNEQFF.

This clonotype was observed at least ten times. The CDR3 spells CASSQLMNTEAFF. In DNA, the CDR3 is TGTGCCAGCAGCCAACTGATGAACACTGAAGCTTTCTTT. The chain is built from TRBV14 and TRBJ1-1, with unresolved D. V shed 2 bases and J shed 0 bases, with 4 bases lying between them. This CDR3 is built from 13 residues. CDR1 is SGHDN, CDR2 FVKESK, per germline.

This clonotype has at least ten counts. The genes are TRBV9 and TRBJ2-1; weak D call: TRBD2 (6 bases). CDR1 is SGDLS and CDR2 is YYNGEE in the germline V gene. V shed 0 bases and J shed 0 bases, with 16 bases lying between them. The CDR3 loop spans 18 amino acids. The CDR3 DNA reads TGTGCCAGCAGCGTAGAAGGGTTGGGCGGGGACTCCTACAATGAGCAGTTCTTC. Protein product: CASSVEGLGGDSYNEQFF.

This clonotype was found many times. The chain uses TRBV7-2 and TRBJ2-1, with D maybe TRBD2 (5 bases). This CDR3 region has 13 residues. Germline V gene lookup returns CDR1 SGHTA and CDR2 FQGNSA. V lost 1 base, J lost 8 bases, and 9 bases lay in between. The CDR3 region is CASSLDLRDEQFF. DNA for the CDR3: TGTGCCAGCAGCTTAGACCTGAGGGATGAGCAGTTCTTC.

This clonotype was detected a few times. The chain combines TRBV4-1 with TRBJ2-3; 7 bases align to TRBD1. Germline trimming cut 3 bases from V and 6 bases from J; bases unmatched to any gene: 9. Germline V gene lookup returns CDR1 MGHRA and CDR2 YSYEKL. The CDR3 totals 15 residues. The CDR3 protein is CASSHSGTARDTQYF. CDR3 nucleotides: TGCGCCAGCAGCCATTCCGGGACAGCAAGGGATACGCAGTATTTT.

This clonotype was seen a handful of times. The chain is built from TRBV28 and TRBJ2-1; TRBD1 aligns across 9 bases. In germline, CDR1 is MDHEN, CDR2 SYDVKM. Unmatched junction bases numbered 13, after V lost 2 bases and J lost 14 bases. This CDR3 is 15 amino acids long. The chain's CDR3 is CASSLNGTPGQGEFF. The CDR3 DNA follows: TGTGCCAGCAGTTTAAATGGGACTCCGGGACAGGGAGAGTTCTTC.

This clonotype has ten or more counts. This rearrangement joins TRBV28 to TRBJ2-7; tentatively, D is TRBD2 (6 bases). The V end was cut by 8 bases, the J end by 3 bases, with 17 bases between. CDR3 length: 14 residues. CDR1 and CDR2 (germline): MDHEN, SYDVKM. DNA of the CDR3: TGTGCCAGCGGTCGTGCGGGACGGTTCTACGAGCAGTACTTC. Its translation is CASGRAGRFYEQYF.

This CDR3 reads CASSFTSGIAGEQYF. Written as DNA, the CDR3 is TGTGCCAGCAGCTTCACTAGCGGGATTGCGGGGGAGCAGTACTTC. J is TRBJ2-7 and V is TRBV11-2; 10 bases align to TRBD2. There are 15 residues in the CDR3. V trimming: 3 bases; J trimming: 7 bases; junction bases outside the gene matches: 9. Per germline, CDR1 SGHAT and CDR2 FQNNGV.

This chain links TRBV28 with TRBJ1-2, with TRBD1 as a possible D gene (5 bases). V was pared by 2 bases and J by 7 bases, with 14 bases between. Germline CDR1 reads MDHEN; CDR2 reads SYDVKM. The CDR3 is 14 residues long. In DNA form, the CDR3 reads TGTGCCAGCAGTTTAGCCGCAGGGTTTGGTGGCTACACCTTC. It is translated as CASSLAAGFGGYTF.

The chain has TRBV30 and TRBJ2-1, with D perhaps matching TRBD1 (6 bases). CDR1 is GTSNPN, CDR2 SVGIG, per germline (reference sequence). The CDR3 runs 15 residues. The ends were cut back, 3 bases at V and 0 bases at J, with 12 bases in the middle. The CDR3 sequence: CAWRGGFSSYNEQFF. DNA of the CDR3: TGTGCCTGGAGAGGGGGTTTTAGCTCCTACAATGAGCAGTTCTTC.

This clonotype appeared many times. V and J are TRBV2 and TRBJ2-2; 9 bases fit TRBD1. The V segment lost 6 bases and the J segment 1 base; nucleotides outside the gene matches: 6. Germline-derived CDR1 and CDR2 are SNHLY and FYNNEI. CDR3 size: 16 residues. The CDR3 spells CASSQQGARNTGELFF. The CDR3 DNA reads TGTGCCAGCAGCCAACAGGGGGCGAGGAACACCGGGGAGCTGTTTTTT.

The rearrangement uses TRBV20-1 and TRBJ2-7; the D is unclear. The CDR3 contains 13 residues. Germline lookup yields CDR1 DFQATT and CDR2 SNEGSKA (reference sequence). V was clipped by 0 bases and J by 3 bases, with 9 bases between them. In nucleotides, the CDR3 is TGCAGTGCTAGAGATTACCGGGTCTACGAGCAGTACTTC. Its protein is CSARDYRVYEQYF.

This clonotype was counted between two and nine times. This chain links TRBV7-8 with TRBJ2-3; D might be TRBD1 or TRBD2, each matching 5 bases. Germline V CDR1 and CDR2: SGHVS, FQNEAQ. The CDR3 sequence is 15 residues long. V shed 4 bases and J shed 1 base, with 12 bases lying between them. CDR3 loop: CASSSGSGRTDTQYF. CDR3 coding DNA: TGTGCCAGCAGCTCAGGGTCGGGACGCACAGATACGCAGTATTTT.

The J gene is TRBJ1-1, the V gene TRBV29-1; D unclear. Germline values: CDR1 SQVTM, CDR2 ANQGSEA. This CDR3 is 14 amino acids long. Between the trimmed V and J ends, which lost 5 bases and 5 bases, there was a span of 18 bases. This CDR3 is CSVSIRTGGTEAFF. The CDR3 coding sequence is TGCAGCGTTAGTATCAGGACGGGAGGTACTGAAGCTTTCTTT.

The rearrangement uses TRBV11-2 and TRBJ2-2; a possible D gene is TRBD2 (6 bases). The CDR3 sequence is 18 residues long. Germline CDR1 reads SGHAT; CDR2 reads FQNNGV. Trimming shortened V by 1 base and J by 0 bases, and 15 bases separated the two germline ends. In nucleotides, the CDR3 is TGTGCCAGCAGCTTAGCGGAGGGGTCTCCCGCGAACACCGGGGAGCTGTTTTTT. Protein sequence: CASSLAEGSPANTGELFF.

This clonotype came up many times. The chain couples TRBV30 to TRBJ1-1; D not certain. Germline values: CDR1 GTSNPN, CDR2 SVGIG (reference sequence). The CDR3 runs 13 residues. Trimming left V 3 bases short and J 0 bases short, with 8 bases between. CDR3 region: CAWSQQMNTEAFF. The CDR3, as DNA: TGTGCCTGGAGCCAACAGATGAACACTGAAGCTTTCTTT.

This clonotype was counted at least ten times. This chain joins TRBV3-1 and TRBJ2-7, with TRBD1 as a possible D gene (6 bases). Trimming shortened V by 3 bases and J by 4 bases, and 7 bases separated the two germline ends. The CDR3 runs to 12 residues. CDR1 and CDR2 (germline): LGHDT, YNNKEL (reference sequence). CDR3 bases: TGTGCCAGCAGCCACGACAGGTACGAGCAGTACTTC. Translated, it gives CASSHDRYEQYF.

This clonotype turned up a few times. The CDR3 sequence is CASSGSPGNFYEQYF. The CDR3 nucleotides are TGTGCCAGCAGCGGATCCCCAGGGAACTTCTACGAGCAGTACTTC. The chain employs TRBV7-9 and TRBJ2-7, with a tentative D call TRBD1 (5 bases). The CDR3 has 15 residues. Looked up from germline, CDR1 is SEHNR and CDR2 is FQNEAQ (reference sequence). Trimming took 5 bases from V and 3 from J, leaving 17 bases between them.